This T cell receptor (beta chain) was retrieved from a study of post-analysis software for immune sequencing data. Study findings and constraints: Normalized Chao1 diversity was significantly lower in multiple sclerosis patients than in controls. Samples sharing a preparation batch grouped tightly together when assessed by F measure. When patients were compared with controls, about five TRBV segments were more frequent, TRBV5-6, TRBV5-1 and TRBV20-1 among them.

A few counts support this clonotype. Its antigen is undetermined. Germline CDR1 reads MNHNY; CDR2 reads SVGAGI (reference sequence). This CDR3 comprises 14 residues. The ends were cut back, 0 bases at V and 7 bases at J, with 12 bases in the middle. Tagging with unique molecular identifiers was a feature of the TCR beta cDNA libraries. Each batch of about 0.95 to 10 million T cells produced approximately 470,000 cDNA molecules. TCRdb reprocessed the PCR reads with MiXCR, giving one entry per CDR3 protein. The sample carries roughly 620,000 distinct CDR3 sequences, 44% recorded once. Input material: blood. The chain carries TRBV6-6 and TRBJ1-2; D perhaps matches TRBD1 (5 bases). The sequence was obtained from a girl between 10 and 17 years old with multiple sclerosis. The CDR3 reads CASSYSKGTGGYTF. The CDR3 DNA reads TGTGCCAGCAGTTACTCGAAGGGGACGGGTGGCTACACCTTC.